This T cell receptor beta chain was profiled in a study of T cells in Graves' hyperthyroidism and ophthalmopathy. Study-wide context: Pretreatment peripheral blood was obtained at initial diagnosis. The study's findings and limits: Separation of ophthalmopathy from stable hyperthyroidism was achieved by a 13 V-J model.

PBMCs were obtained from approximately 10 ml fresh peripheral blood. RNA transcripts yielded amplified TCR beta CDR3 regions. A set of HTBI primers served as the primers for a first-round RT-PCR of the TCR CDR3. TCRdb reprocessed the multiplex PCR reads with MiXCR, giving one entry per CDR3 protein. Of hundreds of thousands of distinct CDR3 sequences listed, around 14% were seen once; the top ten hold approximately 14%. Germline V gene sequence: CDR1 MNHEY, CDR2 SVGEGT. V lost 2 bases and J 2 bases, leaving 16 bases between the germline ends. The length of the CDR3 is 16 residues. This clonotype has at least ten counts. Its antigen is not identified.

Material: blood. This sequence joins TRBV6-2 or TRBV6-3 and TRBJ2-7, with D possibly being TRBD1 or TRBD2 (6 bases each). This receptor was taken from a woman aged 18 to 35 with Graves' hyperthyroidism. The CDR3 region has the DNA TGTGCCAGCAGTTACGTGGTGACGGGGGCCGCCTACGAGCAGTACTTC. Translating gives CASSYVVTGAAYEQYF.